This entry lists 22 T cell receptor beta chains sequenced from one sample in a study of T cell repertoires in breast cancer. Paired alpha-beta TCRs of CD8+ T cells were analyzed by expanded emulsion RT-PCR. Blocking oligonucleotides added to a second nested PCR suppressed unpaired genes. TCRdb itself ran the emulsion pairing reads through MiXCR, one entry per CDR3 protein. The sample yields about 40,000 distinct CDR3 sequences, about 50% seen once. The specimen sequenced was CD8+ T cells. Receptor source: a pool of human donors with breast cancer or a healthy control (not recorded which).

This clonotype was recorded many times. V usage is TRBV6-2 or TRBV6-3 and J usage is TRBJ2-3, with D possibly TRBD2 on 7 matching bases. The CDR3 covers 13 residues. CDR1 MNHEY and CDR2 SVGEGT come from the germline V gene. The V end was cut by 5 bases, the J end by 5 bases, with 11 bases between. CDR3 sequence: CASSRGAEDTQYF. The DNA for the CDR3 is TGTGCCAGCAGTCGGGGGGCGGAAGATACGCAGTATTTT.

This clonotype was detected only a few times. V is TRBV3-1 and J is TRBJ1-2; the D gene is possibly TRBD1 (5 bases). The V gene's germline CDR1 is LGHDT and CDR2 YNNKEL (reference sequence). The CDR3 is made up of 12 amino acids. Trimming took 3 bases from V and 6 from J, leaving 8 bases between them. As DNA, the CDR3 is TGTGCCAGCAGCCACGGAGGGGATGGCTACACCTTC. This translates into CASSHGGDGYTF.

This clonotype was counted only a few times. The CDR3 spells CASSLRQGMVTEAFF. CDR3 bases: TGTGCCAGCAGCTTACGACAGGGGATGGTGACTGAAGCTTTCTTT. The chain is built from TRBV7-2 and TRBJ1-1, with 8 nucleotides matching TRBD1. Germline CDR1 reads SGHTA; CDR2 reads FQGNSA. This CDR3 has 15 amino acids. J lost 5 bases, V lost 2 bases, and 7 bases had no gene match.

Turning to this clonotype: Sequence at one end of the junction differs from germline and may be a read error. The chain combines TRBV7-2 with TRBJ2-3, with 7 bases matching TRBD2. The CDR3 length is 17 residues. Germline-derived CDR1 and CDR2 are SGHTA and FQGNSA. The CDR3 loop is CASSLRRASGGADTRYF. In DNA form, the CDR3 reads TGTGCCAGCAGCTTACGCCGAGCTAGCGGAGGGGCAGATACGCGGTATTTT.

A remark on this clonotype: The germline gene is not matched at one end of the junction; a read error may be the cause. This chain uses TRBV6-6 with TRBJ2-7; a possible D gene is TRBD1 (6 bases). The CDR3 has 15 residues. Germline V lookup: CDR1 MNHNY, CDR2 SVGAGI (reference sequence). In nucleotides, the CDR3 is TGCGCCAGCACAATATCCCGGCAGGGGCCCTACGAGCAGTACTTC. The encoded protein is CASTISRQGPYEQYF.

This chain joins TRBV2 and TRBJ2-7, with D possibly TRBD2 on 5 matching bases. The V and J ends lost 3 bases and 0 bases respectively, with 6 bases between them. Germline V gene sequence: CDR1 SNHLY, CDR2 FYNNEI. CDR3 length: 13 amino acids. The CDR3 nucleotides are TGTGCCAGCAGTGATAGCGACTCCTACGAGCAGTACTTC. Protein sequence: CASSDSDSYEQYF.

V is TRBV10-1 and J is TRBJ2-3; no reliable D call. V lost 0 bases, J lost 3 bases, and 10 bases lay in between. Germline-derived CDR1 and CDR2 are WNHNN and SYGVQD (reference sequence). CDR3 length: 15 amino acids. The CDR3 here is CASSESRWSTDTQYF. The CDR3, as DNA: TGCGCCAGCAGTGAGTCGAGGTGGAGTACAGATACGCAGTATTTT.

The chain is built from TRBV20-1 and TRBJ2-1, with 9 bases identical to TRBD2. The germline gives CDR1 DFQATT, CDR2 SNEGSKA (reference sequence). The CDR3 length is 14 residues. V gave up 6 bases and J gave up 7 bases; unmatched junction bases: 10. In DNA, the CDR3 is TGCAGTGCCAAGACTAGCGGAGAGACTAATGAGCAGTTCTTC. This encodes CSAKTSGETNEQFF.

The rearrangement uses TRBV11-2 and TRBJ2-3, with TRBD2 identical over 7 bases. V shed 6 bases and J 0 bases; nucleotides not matched to a gene: 12. The CDR3 consists of 17 residues. Germline V gene lookup returns CDR1 SGHAT and CDR2 FQNNGV. CDR3 sequence reads: CASRFLPWRESTDTQYF. CDR3 nucleotide sequence: TGTGCCAGCAGATTCCTCCCGTGGCGGGAGAGCACAGATACGCAGTATTTT.

This clonotype came up a few times. V usage is TRBV3-1 and J usage is TRBJ1-6; D unresolved. This CDR3 has 14 residues. Germline-derived CDR1 and CDR2 are LGHDT and YNNKEL (reference sequence). Between the trimmed V and J ends, which lost 4 bases and 5 bases, there was a span of 9 bases. DNA for the CDR3: TGTGCCAGCAGCCCAGAGGACGATAATTCACCCCTCCACTTT. The encoded protein is CASSPEDDNSPLHF. Filled out from reference TRBV3-1 and TRBJ1-6, the complete variable domain reads DTAVSQTPKYLVTQMGNDKSIKCEQNLGHDTMYWYKQDSKKFLKIMFSYNNKELIINETVPNRFSPKSPDKAHLNLHINSLELGDSAVYFCASSPEDDNSPLHFGNGTRLTVT.

This rearrangement joins TRBV2 to TRBJ2-1; D unresolved. Between the trimmed V and J ends, which lost 5 bases and 9 bases, there was a span of 11 bases. CDR1 is SNHLY and CDR2 is FYNNEI in the germline V gene. The CDR3 runs to 12 residues. Written as DNA, the CDR3 is TGTGCCAGCAGTAGTTTTAGCAGTGAGCAGTTCTTC. Translating gives CASSSFSSEQFF.

CDR3 DNA: TGTGCCAGCAGCTTAGGGGCGGTCGGGAGAGCTGTTGGGCAGTACTTC. Protein: CASSLGAVGRAVGQYF. This chain joins TRBV7-2 and TRBJ2-7; tentatively, D is TRBD2 (6 bases). V lost 1 base and J lost 9, with 22 bases in between. The CDR3 is made up of 16 amino acids. Looked up from germline, CDR1 is SGHTA and CDR2 is FQGNSA. The full variable domain, completed using reference TRBV7-2 and TRBJ2-7, is GAGVSQSPSNKVTEKGKDVELRCDPISGHTALYWYRQSLGQGLEFLIYFQGNSAPDKSGLPSDRFSAERTGGSVSTLTIQRTQQEDSAVYLCASSLGAVGRAVGQYFGPGTRLTVT.

The genes are TRBV25-1 and TRBJ2-3; D remains unclear. The CDR3 runs 15 residues. From germline, CDR1 is MGHDK and CDR2 SYGVNS. V was trimmed by 5 bases and J by 1 base, leaving 13 bases between them. The CDR3 spells CASSLISRGTDTQYF. As DNA, the CDR3 is TGTGCCAGCAGTTTGATCTCCCGGGGCACAGATACGCAGTATTTT.

This clonotype has only a few counts. The gene calls are TRBV4-1 and TRBJ2-1; TRBD2 aligns across 10 bases. The CDR3 consists of 16 residues. V trimming: 0 bases; J trimming: 9 bases; junction bases outside the gene matches: 8. CDR1 MGHRA and CDR2 YSYEKL come from the germline V gene. This chain's CDR3 is CASSQDPSGRWGEQFF. The DNA of the CDR3 is TGCGCCAGCAGCCAAGATCCTAGCGGGAGATGGGGTGAGCAGTTCTTC.

The rearrangement uses TRBV7-6 and TRBJ1-1; TRBD1 matches 8 bases. The germline V gene has CDR1 SGHVS and CDR2 FNYEAQ. The CDR3 runs 19 residues. Trimming at V came to 2 bases and at J to 1 base, leaving 15 bases not matched to a gene. The CDR3 reads CASSLRARTGLIPNTEAFF. The CDR3 DNA follows: TGTGCCAGCAGCTTAAGGGCACGGACAGGGCTTATACCGAACACTGAAGCTTTCTTT.

DNA of the CDR3: TGTGCCAGCGGCGATTACGAGCAGTACTTC. Its protein is CASGDYEQYF. V is TRBV25-1 and J is TRBJ2-7; no reliable D call. The V end was cut by 8 bases, the J end by 4 bases, with 6 bases between. Germline V gene lookup returns CDR1 MGHDK and CDR2 SYGVNS. The CDR3 totals 10 residues.

In regard to this clonotype: One end of the junction varies from germline; a read error may be responsible. The CDR3 DNA sequence: TGTGCCATCGGTAGGCAGGGGGTTGGCTATGGCTACATCTTC. Amino acid sequence: CAIGRQGVGYGYIF. This rearrangement joins TRBV10-3 to TRBJ1-2; 7 positions agree with TRBD1. The CDR3 contains 14 residues. Germline V lookup: CDR1 ENHRY, CDR2 SYGVKD.

This clonotype showed up just once. This chain joins TRBV6-9 and TRBJ1-5; 8 bases line up with TRBD1. The CDR3 is 18 amino acids. Germline CDR1 MNHGY, CDR2 SVAAGI. V lost 6 bases and J lost 1; bases outside the gene matches: 14. The CDR3 reads CASSFSRQGATSNQPQHF. The CDR3 nucleotides read TGTGCCAGCAGCTTTTCCCGCCAGGGGGCTACGAGCAATCAGCCCCAGCATTTT.

V usage is TRBV2 and J usage is TRBJ1-1, with D possibly matching TRBD1 (6 bases). Trimming pared 4 bases from V and 0 bases from J, leaving 15 bases between. In germline, CDR1 is SNHLY, CDR2 FYNNEI. The CDR3 length is 16 residues. The CDR3 nucleotides read TGTGCCAGCAGTGTCGATATGACAGGCATGAACACTGAAGCTTTCTTT. Encoded protein: CASSVDMTGMNTEAFF.

The table lists this clonotype with a few counts. J is TRBJ2-5 and V is TRBV19; D remains unclear. V lost 3 bases to trimming and J lost 5 bases, with 13 bases between them. The CDR3 length is 14 residues. The germline V gene encodes CDR1 LNHDA and CDR2 SQIVND (reference sequence). CDR3 nucleotides: TGTGCCAGTAGTATCTCCCCTGGGGTGGAGACCCAGTACTTC. Its translation is CASSISPGVETQYF.

The rearrangement uses TRBV4-1 and TRBJ2-5; TRBD2 aligns across 10 bases. Germline assignment: CDR1 MGHRA and CDR2 YSYEKL. The V gene end was trimmed by 0 bases and the J gene end by 5 bases; junction bases not matched to a gene: 12. CDR3 length equals 18 residues. CDR3 nucleotides: TGCGCCAGCAGCCAAGAGAGGGGTAGCGGGGGGAGGCGTGAGACCCAGTACTTC. Translating it yields CASSQERGSGGRRETQYF.

The chain recombines TRBV6-2 or TRBV6-3 with TRBJ2-1; TRBD2 matches 12 bases. The trim removed 7 bases at V and 7 bases at J, leaving 8 bases unmatched. The CDR3 spans 15 residues. The germline gives CDR1 MNHEY, CDR2 SVGEGT. The CDR3 DNA reads as TGTGCCAGCAACCCTCGGACTAGCGGGACAAATGAGCAGTTCTTC. Translation: CASNPRTSGTNEQFF.